These 30 T cell receptor beta chains were sequenced from one sample in a study of identical twins' blood T cells. TCRdb independently ran MiXCR on the 5' RACE reads; one entry per CDR3 protein. Of roughly 380,000 distinct CDR3 sequences listed, about 28% are singletons. The sample consisted of PBMCs. The receptors were gathered from a woman between 18 and 55 years old in good health.

This chain joins TRBV25-1 and TRBJ2-2, with TRBD2 matching over 8 bases. Trimming took 6 bases from V and 4 from J; bases not matched to a gene: 7. CDR1 is MGHDK, CDR2 SYGVNS, per germline. The CDR3 is 15 residues long. The CDR3: CASSPNRGGTGELFF. The CDR3 coding sequence is TGTGCCAGCAGCCCAAATCGGGGGGGCACCGGGGAGCTGTTTTTT.

This rearrangement joins TRBV6-1 to TRBJ2-2; D is unclear. The CDR3 has 14 residues. Deletions cut 7 bases from V and 5 bases from J, with 14 bases between. Germline V gene sequence: CDR1 MNHNS, CDR2 SASEGT. The CDR3 loop reads CASTGDPWTGELFF. The CDR3 DNA reads as TGTGCCAGCACCGGAGACCCCTGGACCGGGGAGCTGTTTTTT.

The sample holds a few counts of this clonotype. For the CDR3, the DNA is TGTGCCAGCAGCTTGGGGGGACGCCTCACTGAAGCTTTCTTT. It codes for CASSLGGRLTEAFF. The chain has TRBV5-6 and TRBJ1-1; D is possibly TRBD1 (5 bases). Trimming pared 0 bases from V and 4 bases from J, leaving 10 bases between. CDR1 is SGHDT and CDR2 is YYEEEE in the germline V gene. This CDR3 contains 14 residues.

This clonotype was observed many times. The V gene is TRBV29-1, the J gene TRBJ1-5, with 7 bases lining up with TRBD1. CDR1 is SQVTM, CDR2 ANQGSEA, per germline. The CDR3 extends over 13 amino acids. In DNA form, the CDR3 reads TGCAGTGCAAAGGGGACAGCAACTCAGCCCCAGCATTTT. This gives the protein CSAKGTATQPQHF.

About this clonotype: A much bigger clone sits one base away, suggesting this may be a read error. The conserved phenylalanine or tryptophan is not found at the CDR3 terminus, so this likely reflects a read error. This rearrangement joins TRBV25-1 to TRBJ1-1, with D unresolved. Trimming shortened V by 0 bases and J by 4 bases, and 9 bases separated the two germline ends. CDR3 length equals 14 residues. The germline V gene encodes CDR1 MGHDK and CDR2 SYGVNS. The CDR3 nucleotides are TGTGCCAGCAGTGAATACACAGAGGCCACTGAAGCTTTCTAT. Translation gives CASSEYTEATEAFY.

V and J are TRBV5-8 and TRBJ1-1; no definite D call. Germline lookup yields CDR1 SGHTS and CDR2 YDEGEE. The CDR3 is 14 amino acids. Trimming pared 4 bases from V and 1 base from J, leaving 11 bases between. In nucleotides, the CDR3 is TGTGCCAGCAGCCGCTGGGAAGGGAACACTGAAGCTTTCTTT. Encoded protein: CASSRWEGNTEAFF.

This chain links TRBV25-1 with TRBJ1-4, with D possibly matching TRBD1 (6 bases). This CDR3 spans 15 amino acids. Germline CDR1 and CDR2: MGHDK and SYGVNS. Trimming took off 3 bases at V and 8 bases at J, with 16 bases between the two ends. The CDR3 spells CASSETTGGGEKLFF. Here the CDR3 DNA reads TGTGCCAGCAGTGAGACGACAGGAGGAGGCGAAAAACTGTTTTTT.

The chain has TRBV20-1 and TRBJ2-1, with D possibly TRBD2 on 7 matching bases. V was cut by 2 bases and J by 10 bases, with 18 bases left in between. This CDR3 is 14 amino acids long. CDR1 is DFQATT, CDR2 SNEGSKA, per germline (reference sequence). CDR3 sequence: CSARRSAGAREQFF. The CDR3 DNA reads TGCAGTGCTAGACGTTCGGCGGGGGCCCGGGAGCAGTTCTTC.

This clonotype was counted only a few times. The V call is TRBV7-2, the J call TRBJ2-7, with 8 positions matching TRBD2. Germline assignment: CDR1 SGHTA and CDR2 FQGNSA. CDR3 length: 18 amino acids. With 4 bases clipped from V and 4 bases from J, the junction kept 18 bases outside the gene matches. DNA for the CDR3: TGTGCCAGCAGCTATAGAAAAGGGCTAGCGGGCTGGGTATACGAGCAGTACTTC. Translation: CASSYRKGLAGWVYEQYF.

The chain uses TRBV20-1 and TRBJ1-3, with D tentatively TRBD1 (5 bases). V was clipped by 6 bases and J by 4 bases, with 10 bases between them. Germline CDR1 reads DFQATT; CDR2 reads SNEGSKA (reference sequence). The CDR3 totals 12 residues. CDR3 amino acids: CSAPGSGNTIYF. CDR3 bases: TGCAGTGCCCCAGGGTCCGGAAACACCATATATTTT.

The rearrangement joins TRBV20-1 to TRBJ1-4, with TRBD1 identical over 9 bases. Germline CDR1 and CDR2: DFQATT and SNEGSKA (reference sequence). The CDR3 sequence is 14 residues long. V trimming: 6 bases; J trimming: 7 bases; junction bases outside the gene matches: 9. CDR3 sequence: CSARLQGAGEKLFF. CDR3 coding DNA: TGCAGTGCGCGATTACAGGGGGCAGGTGAAAAACTGTTTTTT.

This clonotype was detected a few times. The chain combines TRBV19 with TRBJ1-2, with D unresolved. Trimming cost V 3 bases and J 6 bases, with 8 bases left between them. Germline CDR1 and CDR2: LNHDA and SQIVND (reference sequence). The CDR3 totals 12 residues. Written as DNA, the CDR3 is TGTGCCAGTAGTATTCCGGGGAATGGCTACACCTTC. Its translation: CASSIPGNGYTF.

This clonotype was observed a single time. The chain has TRBV9 and TRBJ1-6, with D possibly being TRBD1 (5 bases). Trimming left V 0 bases short and J 5 bases short, with 12 bases between. Per the germline V gene, CDR1 is SGDLS and CDR2 is YYNGEE. The CDR3 runs 16 residues. The CDR3 bases are TGTGCCAGCAGCGTAGGGCCTGACAGAGATAATTCACCCCTCCACTTT. Its protein product is CASSVGPDRDNSPLHF.

This clonotype has more than one count but fewer than ten. V usage is TRBV2 and J usage is TRBJ1-4, with TRBD1 as a possible D gene (5 bases). CDR1 SNHLY and CDR2 FYNNEI come from the germline V gene. V lost 8 bases and J lost 0, with 10 bases in between. This CDR3 has 14 residues. CDR3 in DNA: TGTGCCAGCGGGGACGGAGCAACTAATGAAAAACTGTTTTTT. It codes for CASGDGATNEKLFF.

This clonotype was counted once. This chain joins TRBV12-3 or TRBV12-4 and TRBJ1-5, with a tentative D call TRBD1 (6 bases). The V gene lost 9 bases and the J gene lost 7 bases, with 13 bases spanning the gap. CDR3 length: 12 residues. The CDR3 DNA follows: TGTGCCAGTTGGGACATGCGGCAGCCCCAGCATTTT. Translated: CASWDMRQPQHF.

This clonotype was seen ten or more times. The chain links TRBV5-1 to TRBJ2-3, with a possible D match to TRBD2 (5 bases). The V and J ends lost 6 bases and 5 bases respectively, with 16 bases between them. Germline-derived CDR1 and CDR2 are SGHRS and YFSETQ. There are 14 residues in the CDR3. The CDR3 sequence is CASKFGTRRDTQYF. The DNA for the CDR3 is TGCGCCAGCAAATTCGGTACTAGACGAGATACGCAGTATTTT.

Details on this clonotype: This may be a read error: a much more frequent sequence differs by one nucleotide. The chain uses TRBV29-1 and TRBJ2-1; either TRBD1 or TRBD2 may fit D (5 bases each). There are 11 residues in the CDR3. Germline CDR1 reads SQVTM; CDR2 reads ANQGSEA. CDR3 nucleotides: TGCAGCGCTCAGTGGGGGAATGAGCAGCTCTTC. As protein: CSAQWGNEQLF.

This clonotype was seen repeatedly, ten times or more. The CDR3 sequence: CASSKTGDPGELFF. In DNA, the CDR3 is TGTGCCAGCAGTAAAACAGGGGACCCCGGGGAGCTGTTTTTT. V usage is TRBV6-5 and J usage is TRBJ2-2, with 7 bases matching TRBD1. The germline V gene encodes CDR1 MNHEY and CDR2 SVGAGI. The CDR3 sequence is 14 residues long. Trimming took 5 bases from V and 6 from J; bases not matched to a gene: 6.

This clonotype was picked up a small number of times. The chain has TRBV20-1 and TRBJ2-1; 10 bases fit TRBD2. Germline CDR1 DFQATT, CDR2 SNEGSKA (reference sequence). The CDR3 is 18 amino acids. DNA of the CDR3: TGCAGCCCCCTTTCGAGGATAGCGGGGGGTATACCTTACAATGAGCAGTTCTTC. This gives the protein CSPLSRIAGGIPYNEQFF.

This chain links TRBV7-9 with TRBJ2-2; 8 bases align to TRBD2. Trimming cost V 5 bases and J 6 bases; bases outside gene matches: 8. CDR1 is SEHNR, CDR2 FQNEAQ, per germline (reference sequence). CDR3 length: 15 amino acids. The CDR3 nucleotides read TGTGCCAGCAGCATTAGCGGGATCGGCGCCGGGGAGCTGTTTTTT. Amino acids: CASSISGIGAGELFF.

This chain joins TRBV7-2 and TRBJ2-4; 10 bases are shared with TRBD2. The V gene end was trimmed by 5 bases and the J gene end by 6 bases; junction bases not matched to a gene: 4. This CDR3 contains 14 residues. The germline gives CDR1 SGHTA, CDR2 FQGNSA. The CDR3 coding sequence is TGTGCCAGCAGCCTCATAGCGGGAGGAAACATTCAGTACTTC. Translation: CASSLIAGGNIQYF. The full variable domain, completed using reference TRBV7-2 and TRBJ2-4, is GAGVSQSPSNKVTEKGKDVELRCDPISGHTALYWYRQSLGQGLEFLIYFQGNSAPDKSGLPSDRFSAERTGGSVSTLTIQRTQQEDSAVYLCASSLIAGGNIQYFGAGTRLSVL.

The table lists this clonotype with a few counts. V is TRBV9 and J is TRBJ2-2; a weak D match, TRBD2 (5 bases). Trimming pared 6 bases from V and 2 bases from J, leaving 11 bases between. This CDR3 has 14 residues. In germline, CDR1 is SGDLS, CDR2 YYNGEE. CDR3 DNA: TGTGCCAGCACAAGACGGGAAAACACCGGGGAGCTGTTTTTT. As protein: CASTRRENTGELFF.

The chain recombines TRBV3-1 with TRBJ1-2, with D possibly TRBD1 on 5 matching bases. Trimming left V 0 bases short and J 3 bases short, with 14 bases between. Germline V gene lookup returns CDR1 LGHDT and CDR2 YNNKEL (reference sequence). CDR3 length equals 16 residues. CDR3 protein: CASSQEVQDSDYGYTF. The DNA for the CDR3 is TGTGCCAGCAGCCAAGAAGTACAGGATTCGGACTATGGCTACACCTTC.

The chain carries TRBV20-1 and TRBJ1-2; D unclear. V lost 0 bases to trimming and J lost 2 bases, with 7 bases between them. Germline V lookup: CDR1 DFQATT, CDR2 SNEGSKA (reference sequence). The CDR3 length is 13 residues. The CDR3 sequence is CSARDRTNYGYTF. CDR3 coding DNA: TGCAGTGCTAGAGATAGGACGAACTATGGCTACACCTTC.

V usage is TRBV9 and J usage is TRBJ2-2; D is undetermined. Germline V gene sequence: CDR1 SGDLS, CDR2 YYNGEE. V lost 0 bases and J 5 bases, leaving 11 bases between the germline ends. The CDR3 runs 15 residues. The CDR3 loop is CASSVVDIPTGELFF. As DNA, the CDR3 is TGTGCCAGCAGCGTAGTCGACATCCCGACCGGGGAGCTGTTTTTT.

The chain uses TRBV19 and TRBJ1-2; 7 bases line up with TRBD1. This CDR3 is 13 amino acids long. V lost 2 bases to trimming and J lost 3 bases; unmatched junction nucleotides: 0. Germline-derived CDR1 and CDR2 are LNHDA and SQIVND (reference sequence). This chain's CDR3 is CASSIQGDYGYTF. CDR3 DNA sequence: TGTGCCAGTAGTATACAGGGGGACTATGGCTACACCTTC.

The table lists this clonotype with many counts. The chain employs TRBV6-2 or TRBV6-3 and TRBJ1-2, with no clear D. V was pared by 2 bases and J by 2 bases, with 12 bases between. The germline gives CDR1 MNHEY, CDR2 SVGEGT. The CDR3 consists of 15 residues. This CDR3 is CASSYDPVGNYGYTF. CDR3 sequence (DNA): TGTGCCAGCAGTTACGATCCGGTCGGGAACTATGGCTACACCTTC.

This clonotype was seen a handful of times. This chain joins TRBV3-1 and TRBJ2-1; D might be TRBD2 (5 bases). V shed 3 bases and J shed 5 bases, with 8 bases lying between them. This CDR3 region has 13 residues. Germline loops: CDR1 LGHDT, CDR2 YNNKEL (reference sequence). DNA of the CDR3: TGTGCCAGCAGCCAGGTACTAGACAATGAGCAGTTCTTC. This sequence encodes CASSQVLDNEQFF.

This clonotype was counted a few times. V is TRBV27 and J is TRBJ1-5; the D is unclear. Looked up from germline, CDR1 is MNHEY and CDR2 is SMNVEV (reference sequence). There are 15 residues in the CDR3. V dropped 0 bases and J dropped 2 bases, with 8 bases sitting between them. This CDR3 reads CASSLSGSGNQPQHF. The CDR3 DNA reads TGTGCCAGCAGTTTATCCGGGTCGGGCAATCAGCCCCAGCATTTT.

The genes are TRBV7-9 and TRBJ1-1, with D uncertain. The ends were cut back, 4 bases at V and 3 bases at J, with 9 bases in the middle. This CDR3 is built from 13 residues. The V gene's germline CDR1 is SEHNR and CDR2 FQNEAQ (reference sequence). The CDR3 region is CASSWLVDTEAFF. In nucleotides, the CDR3 is TGTGCCAGCAGCTGGCTTGTGGACACTGAAGCTTTCTTT.